Listed below are T cell receptor beta chains from one sample, sequenced in a study of cytomegalovirus exposure and HLA in healthy donors. Measured with immunoSEQ multiplex PCR; TCRdb has only the in-frame clones, and not every one. Among some 120,000 clones listed, roughly 9% were seen once. Sequenced sample: PBMCs. The receptors shown here come from a man aged 25 to 40 in good health and CMV-seronegative. The conserved cysteine and the conserved F or W are not part of the CDR3 here.

j_call v_call cdr3_aa
TRBJ1-2 TRBV20-1 SAGGGVGYT
TRBJ2-2 TRBV11-2 ASIPVQGAGTGELF
TRBJ1-5 TRBV19 ASSFHPNREGSNQPQH
TRBJ1-2 TRBV7-9 ASSPGQLYGYT
TRBJ2-5 TRBV6-5 ASSYQGLAEKETQY
TRBJ2-7 TRBV11-3 ASSSRRTSLSYEQY
TRBJ1-5 TRBV18 ASSRHRGLGQPQH
TRBJ1-1 TRBV4-1 ASSQVQPPEAF
TRBJ2-6 TRBV14 ASSRRLSGANVLT
TRBJ1-6 TRBV27 ASNSGGNSPLH
TRBJ2-7 TRBV28 ASTRLGTSGTYEQY
TRBJ2-1 TRBV5-1 ASSLLVSDEQF
TRBJ2-2 TRBV6-1 ASSEAGGIGELF
TRBJ2-3 TRBV9 ASSVGVEGTDTQY
TRBJ2-1 TRBV10-1 ASSLSGGVSNEQF
TRBJ1-4 TRBV6-1 ASSFEGLVGEKLF
TRBJ2-1 TRBV7-9 ASSLVGTSFSYNEQF
TRBJ2-7 TRBV27 ASSLDPGGYVQY
TRBJ1-2 TRBV18 ASSPGGQPYGYT
TRBJ1-5 TRBV6-6 ASSDGRGGNQPQH
TRBJ2-3 TRBV29-1 SAQWQGDTDTQY
TRBJ2-5 TRBV7-2 ASSSGHRQETQY
TRBJ1-2 TRBV21-1 ASSTPGTANYGYT
TRBJ2-7 TRBV6-5 ASLTTGLAGYEQY
TRBJ1-1 TRBV6-1 ASRLSLLNTEAF
TRBJ2-7 TRBV6-1 ASRMTGGRNEQY
TRBJ2-3 TRBV29-1 SAGAGGNTDTQY
TRBJ2-1 TRBV7-2 ASSLGLADTHNEQF
TRBJ2-7 TRBV5-1 ASSTGGFGGRTSYEPY
TRBJ2-2 TRBV18 ASSPLTVKNTGELF
TRBJ1-6 TRBV7-9 ASSLGDRVLSNSPLH
TRBJ1-6 TRBV5-4 ASSFSGVNSPLH
TRBJ1-5 TRBV6-1 ASNRGGSNQPQH
TRBJ2-5 TRBV19 ASSSPRDRGQETQY
TRBJ1-2 TRBV14 ASSQEAGVNYGYT
TRBJ1-4 TRBV10-3 AISESATTNEKLF
TRBJ1-2 TRBV2 ASSGRGGYGYT
TRBJ1-6 TRBV28 ASSFGRGNSPLH